Below are 13 T cell receptor beta chains sequenced from a single sample in a study of blood T cell repertoires in COVID-19. Only in-frame clones appear in the TCRdb table, and some are missing; sequencing was by immunoSEQ multiplex PCR. Of more than 200,000 clones listed, around 83% are singletons. Sequenced sample: peripheral blood. The receptor source for this set is a woman aged 50 to 65 with acute or convalescent COVID-19.

This clone was observed many times. This chain joins TRBV19 and TRBJ2-5; 10 positions match TRBD2. CDR1 LNHDA and CDR2 SQIVND come from the germline V gene (reference sequence). With 0 bases clipped from V and 2 bases from J, the junction kept 9 bases outside the gene matches. CDR3 length equals 18 residues. CDR3 coding DNA: TGTGCCAGTAGTATAGATCTATTAGGACTAGCGGATCAAGAGACCCAGTACTTC. Translation gives CASSIDLLGLADQETQYF.

This clone was observed a single time. V and J are TRBV10-3 and TRBJ2-7; possibly TRBD2 for D (5 bases). V was shortened by 6 bases and J by 2 bases, with 11 bases between the two germline ends. CDR3 length: 13 amino acids. Looked up from germline, CDR1 is ENHRY and CDR2 is SYGVKD. The CDR3 DNA reads TGTGCCATCAGAGAAGGACTTACCTACGAGCAGTACTTC. It encodes CAIREGLTYEQYF.

This chain joins TRBV24-1 and TRBJ2-1; D uncertain. The CDR3 is 16 amino acids. CDR1 is KGHDR and CDR2 is SFDVKD in the germline V gene. Between the trimmed V and J ends, which lost 1 base and 4 bases, there was a span of 13 bases. The CDR3 spells CATSDFLRGAYNEQFF. DNA for the CDR3: TGTGCCACCAGTGATTTTTTGCGCGGAGCTTACAATGAGCAGTTCTTC.

V is TRBV5-4 and J is TRBJ2-2, with D perhaps TRBD1 (5 bases). This CDR3 contains 16 residues. Germline V gives CDR1 SGHNT, CDR2 YYREEE (reference sequence). The V end was cut by 5 bases, the J end by 1 base, with 15 bases between. CDR3 coding DNA: TGTGCCAGCAGTCAAGGCGGACACTTGAACACCGGGGAGCTGTTTTTT. Its protein is CASSQGGHLNTGELFF. The complete variable domain, with remaining parts taken from reference TRBV5-4 and TRBJ2-2, reads ETGVTQSPTHLIKTRGQQVTLRCSSQSGHNTVSWYQQALGQGPQFIFQYYREEENGRGNFPPRFSGLQFPNYSSELNVNALELDDSALYLCASSQGGHLNTGELFFGEGSRLTVL.

This clone was detected only a few times. The rearrangement links TRBV5-4 to TRBJ1-2; D is perhaps TRBD1 (6 bases). Germline V gene sequence: CDR1 SGHNT, CDR2 YYREEE (reference sequence). Between the trimmed V and J ends, which lost 2 bases and 5 bases, there was a span of 13 bases. The CDR3 loop spans 14 amino acids. CDR3 sequence reads: CASSLLTGDYGYTF. CDR3 coding DNA: TGTGCCAGCAGCTTACTGACAGGAGATTATGGCTACACCTTC.

The count of this clone is one. The chain links TRBV5-1 to TRBJ2-3; maybe TRBD1 (5 bases). The V end lost 7 bases, the J end lost 2 bases, and 11 bases lay between the germline ends. The CDR3 runs 13 residues. Germline V gene data show CDR1 as SGHRS and CDR2 as YFSETQ. The CDR3 region has the DNA TGCGCCAGCTATAGGGGCACCACAGATACGCAGTATTTT. It translates to CASYRGTTDTQYF. The full variable domain, in which reference TRBV5-1 and TRBJ2-3 provide the parts outside the CDR3, is KAGVTQTPRYLIKTRGQQVTLSCSPISGHRSVSWYQQTPGQGLQFLFEYFSETQRNKGNFPGRFSGRQFSNSRSEMNVSTLELGDSALYLCASYRGTTDTQYFGPGTRLTVL.

J is TRBJ2-4 and V is TRBV5-1, with 7 bases fitting TRBD1. Germline assignment: CDR1 SGHRS and CDR2 YFSETQ. This CDR3 has 18 amino acids. J lost 0 bases, V lost 1 base, and 10 bases had no gene match. CDR3 in amino acids: CASSLTGEKALAKNIQYF. The CDR3 DNA is TGCGCCAGCAGCTTGACAGGGGAAAAAGCACTAGCCAAAAACATTCAGTACTTC.

The CDR3 sequence is CATSETGLERSGELFF. The CDR3 coding sequence is TGTGCCACCAGTGAAACGGGACTAGAGAGGTCCGGGGAGCTGTTTTTT. This chain connects TRBV24-1 to TRBJ2-2; 8 nucleotides align to TRBD2. Looked up from germline, CDR1 is KGHDR and CDR2 is SFDVKD. Germline trimming cut 4 bases from V and 6 bases from J; bases unmatched to any gene: 9. This CDR3 region has 16 residues.

The rearrangement uses TRBV27 and TRBJ2-3; TRBD2 agrees at 9 bases. The CDR3 length is 14 residues. Germline V gene data show CDR1 as MNHEY and CDR2 as SMNVEV (reference sequence). The J segment lost 7 bases and the V segment lost 2 bases, leaving 4 bases of the junction unmatched. The CDR3 loop reads CASSLGTSGYTQYF. The CDR3 bases are TGTGCCAGCAGTTTAGGAACTAGCGGGTATACGCAGTATTTT.

J is TRBJ2-1 and V is TRBV21-1; the table's D call of TRBD2 was not tested on the DNA. TRBV21-1 is shown as a pseudogene. CDR3 size: 19 residues. CDR3 residues: CASSKGKRLRKSSYNEQFF. CDR3 nucleotides: TGTGCCAGCAGCAAAGGAAAGCGCCTCCGCAAGAGCTCCTACAATGAGCAGTTCTTC.

V and J are TRBV19 and TRBJ1-2; tentative D call: TRBD1 (5 bases). The CDR3 consists of 13 residues. The V gene lost 3 bases and the J gene lost 5 bases, with 10 bases spanning the gap. Germline V gives CDR1 LNHDA, CDR2 SQIVND (reference sequence). In DNA, the CDR3 is TGTGCCAGTAGTATCAGGGAAGTTTATGGCTACACCTTC. Translation gives CASSIREVYGYTF.

The chain carries TRBV19 and TRBJ1-5, with D hard to call. Germline V lookup: CDR1 LNHDA, CDR2 SQIVND (reference sequence). The V and J ends lost 3 bases and 7 bases respectively, with 13 bases between them. CDR3 length: 14 amino acids. For the CDR3, the DNA is TGTGCCAGTAGTATCGCAGGTCCTGGGCAGCCCCAGCATTTT. It codes for CASSIAGPGQPQHF.

The chain is built from TRBV13 and TRBJ2-7, with D maybe TRBD2 (5 bases). CDR3 length: 15 residues. V gave up 2 bases and J gave up 2 bases, with 13 bases separating them. Germline CDR1 PRHDT, CDR2 FYEKMQ (reference sequence). The CDR3: CASSLTWASTYEQYF. CDR3 in DNA: TGTGCCAGCAGCTTAACCTGGGCTAGCACCTACGAGCAGTACTTC.